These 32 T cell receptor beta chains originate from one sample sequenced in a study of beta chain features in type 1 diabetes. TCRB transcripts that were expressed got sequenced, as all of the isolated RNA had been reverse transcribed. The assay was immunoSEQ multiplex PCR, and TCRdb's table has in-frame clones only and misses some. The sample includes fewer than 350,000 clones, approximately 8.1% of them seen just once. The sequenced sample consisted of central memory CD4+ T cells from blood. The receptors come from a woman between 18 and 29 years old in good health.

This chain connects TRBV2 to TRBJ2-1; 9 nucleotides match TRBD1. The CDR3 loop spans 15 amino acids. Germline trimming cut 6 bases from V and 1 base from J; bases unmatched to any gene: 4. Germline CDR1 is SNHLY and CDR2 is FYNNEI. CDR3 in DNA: TGTGCCAGCAGGTTAGGACAGGGGTCCTACAATGAGCAGTTCTTC. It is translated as CASRLGQGSYNEQFF.

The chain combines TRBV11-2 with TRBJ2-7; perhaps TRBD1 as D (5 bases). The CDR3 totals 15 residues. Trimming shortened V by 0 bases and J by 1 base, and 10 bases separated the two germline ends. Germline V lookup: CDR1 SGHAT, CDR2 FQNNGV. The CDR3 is CASSLEAGSSYEQYF. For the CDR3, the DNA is TGTGCCAGCAGCTTAGAGGCAGGGTCATCCTACGAGCAGTACTTC.

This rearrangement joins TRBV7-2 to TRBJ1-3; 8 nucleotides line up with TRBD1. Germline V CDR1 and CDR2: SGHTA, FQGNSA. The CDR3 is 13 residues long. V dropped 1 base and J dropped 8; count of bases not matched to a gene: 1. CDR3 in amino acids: CASSLEQGDTIYF. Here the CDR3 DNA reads TGTGCCAGCAGCTTAGAACAGGGGGACACCATATATTTT.

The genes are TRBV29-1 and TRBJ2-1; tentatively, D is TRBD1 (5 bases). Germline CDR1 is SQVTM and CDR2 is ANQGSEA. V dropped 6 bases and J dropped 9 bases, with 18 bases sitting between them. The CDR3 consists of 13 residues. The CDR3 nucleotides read TGCAGCGTCCCCCGGGTCGTCACAGGTGAGCAGTTCTTC. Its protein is CSVPRVVTGEQFF.

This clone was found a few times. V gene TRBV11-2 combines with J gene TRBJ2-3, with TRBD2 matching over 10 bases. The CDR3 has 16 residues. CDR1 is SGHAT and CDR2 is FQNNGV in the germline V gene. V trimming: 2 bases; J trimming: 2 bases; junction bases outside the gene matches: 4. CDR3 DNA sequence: TGTGCCAGCAGCTTAATGCTAGCGGGGGACACAGATACGCAGTATTTT. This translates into CASSLMLAGDTDTQYF.

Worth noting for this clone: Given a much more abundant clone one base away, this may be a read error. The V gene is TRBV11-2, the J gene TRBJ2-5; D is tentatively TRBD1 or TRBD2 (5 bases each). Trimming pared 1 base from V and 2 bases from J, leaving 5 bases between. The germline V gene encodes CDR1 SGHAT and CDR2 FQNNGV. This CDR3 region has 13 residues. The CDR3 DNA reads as TGTGCCAGCAGCTTAGGGGGGCAAGAGACCCAGTACTTC. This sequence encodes CASSLGGQETQYF.

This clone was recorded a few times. CDR3 amino acids: CSANRGQSSYNEQFF. DNA for the CDR3: TGCAGCGCTAATAGGGGACAGAGCTCCTACAATGAGCAGTTCTTC. The J gene is TRBJ2-1, the V gene TRBV29-1; 7 bases are shared with TRBD1. CDR3 length: 15 amino acids. CDR1 is SQVTM, CDR2 ANQGSEA, per germline. Trimming took 7 bases from V and 0 from J; bases not matched to a gene: 9.

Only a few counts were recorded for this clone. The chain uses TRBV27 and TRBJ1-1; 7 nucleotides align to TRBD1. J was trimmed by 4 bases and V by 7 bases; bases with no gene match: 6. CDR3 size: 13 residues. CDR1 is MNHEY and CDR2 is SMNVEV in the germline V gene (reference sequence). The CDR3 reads CASTQYRGTEAFF. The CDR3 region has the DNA TGTGCCAGCACCCAATACAGGGGCACTGAAGCTTTCTTT.

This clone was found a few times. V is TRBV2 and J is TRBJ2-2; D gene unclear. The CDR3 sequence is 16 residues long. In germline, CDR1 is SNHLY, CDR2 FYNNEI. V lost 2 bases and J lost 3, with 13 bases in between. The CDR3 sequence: CASSELEPAYTGELFF. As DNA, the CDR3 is TGTGCCAGCAGTGAATTGGAGCCAGCCTACACCGGGGAGCTGTTTTTT.

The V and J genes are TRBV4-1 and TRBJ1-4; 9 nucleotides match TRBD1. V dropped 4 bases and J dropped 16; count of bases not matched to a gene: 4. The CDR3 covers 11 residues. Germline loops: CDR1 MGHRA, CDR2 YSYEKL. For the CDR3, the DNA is TGCGCCAGCAGCCGAGGGACAGGGAAGTTTTTT. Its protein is CASSRGTGKFF.

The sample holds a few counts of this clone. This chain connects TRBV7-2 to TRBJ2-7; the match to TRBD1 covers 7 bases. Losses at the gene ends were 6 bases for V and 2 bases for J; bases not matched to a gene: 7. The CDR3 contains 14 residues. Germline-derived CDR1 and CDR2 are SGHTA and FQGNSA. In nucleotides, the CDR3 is TGTGCCAGCAGAGGGACAGCCTCGACCTACGAGCAGTACTTC. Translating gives CASRGTASTYEQYF.

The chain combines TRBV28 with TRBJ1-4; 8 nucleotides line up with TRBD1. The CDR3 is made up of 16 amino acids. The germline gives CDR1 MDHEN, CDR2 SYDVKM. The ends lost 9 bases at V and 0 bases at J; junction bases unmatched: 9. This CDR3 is CASARTGRSTNEKLFF. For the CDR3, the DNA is TGTGCCAGTGCCCGGACAGGGAGATCAACTAATGAAAAACTGTTTTTT.

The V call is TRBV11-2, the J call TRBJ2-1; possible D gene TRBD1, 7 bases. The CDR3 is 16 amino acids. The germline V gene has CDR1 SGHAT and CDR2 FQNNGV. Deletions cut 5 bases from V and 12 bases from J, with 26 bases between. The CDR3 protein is CASSPRRGQQSGGQFF. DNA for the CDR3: TGTGCCAGCAGCCCCAGGCGGGGACAGCAGTCGGGTGGGCAGTTCTTC.

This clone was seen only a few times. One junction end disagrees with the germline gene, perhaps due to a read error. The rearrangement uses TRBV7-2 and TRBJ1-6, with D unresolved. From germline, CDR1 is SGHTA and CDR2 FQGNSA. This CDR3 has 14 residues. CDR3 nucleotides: TGTGCCAGCAGTTTAGGGTGGTCCAATTCACCCCTCCACTTT. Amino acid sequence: CASSLGWSNSPLHF.

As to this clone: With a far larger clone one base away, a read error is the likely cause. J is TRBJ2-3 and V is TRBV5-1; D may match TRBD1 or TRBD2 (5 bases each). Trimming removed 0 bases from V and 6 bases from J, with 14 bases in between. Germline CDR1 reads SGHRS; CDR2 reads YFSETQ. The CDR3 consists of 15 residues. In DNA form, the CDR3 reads TGCGCCAGCAGCTTGGATGGGGGTGGGGCCGATACGCAGTATTTT. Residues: CASSLDGGGADTQYF. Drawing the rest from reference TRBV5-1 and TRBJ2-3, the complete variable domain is KAGVTQTPRYLIKTRGQQVTLSCSPISGHRSVSWYQQTPGQGLQFLFEYFSETQRNKGNFPGRFSGRQFSNSRSEMNVSTLELGDSALYLCASSLDGGGADTQYFGPGTRLTVL.

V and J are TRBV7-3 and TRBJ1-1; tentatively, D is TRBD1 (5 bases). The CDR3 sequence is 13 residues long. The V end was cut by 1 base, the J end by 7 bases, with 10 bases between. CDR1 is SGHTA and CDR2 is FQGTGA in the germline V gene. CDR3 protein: CASSLMTASEAFF. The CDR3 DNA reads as TGTGCCAGCAGCTTAATGACAGCTAGTGAAGCTTTCTTT.

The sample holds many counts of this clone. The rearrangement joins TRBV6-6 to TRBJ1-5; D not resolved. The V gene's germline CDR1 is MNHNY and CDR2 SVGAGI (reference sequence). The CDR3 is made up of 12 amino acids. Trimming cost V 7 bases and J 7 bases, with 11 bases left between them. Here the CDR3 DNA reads TGTGCCAGCAATGGTGGCGACCAGCCCCAGCATTTT. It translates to CASNGGDQPQHF.

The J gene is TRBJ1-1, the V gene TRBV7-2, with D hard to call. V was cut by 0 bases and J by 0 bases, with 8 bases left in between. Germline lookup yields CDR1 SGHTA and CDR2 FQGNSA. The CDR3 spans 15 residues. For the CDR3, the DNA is TGTGCCAGCAGCTTAGCGTCAACACTGAACACTGAAGCTTTCTTT. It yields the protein CASSLASTLNTEAFF.

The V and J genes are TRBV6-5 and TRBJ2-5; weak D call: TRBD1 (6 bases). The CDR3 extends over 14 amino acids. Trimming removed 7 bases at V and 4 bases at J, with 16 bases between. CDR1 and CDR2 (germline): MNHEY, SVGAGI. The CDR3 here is CASTSPTGTETQYF. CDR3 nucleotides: TGTGCCAGCACCTCACCGACAGGAACAGAGACCCAGTACTTC.

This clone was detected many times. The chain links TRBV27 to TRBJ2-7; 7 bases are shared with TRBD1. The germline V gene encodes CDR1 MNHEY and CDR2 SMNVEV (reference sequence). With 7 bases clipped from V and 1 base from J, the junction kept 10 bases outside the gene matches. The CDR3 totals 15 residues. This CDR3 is CASKLQGVGSYEQYF. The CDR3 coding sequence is TGTGCCAGCAAACTGCAGGGGGTGGGGTCCTACGAGCAGTACTTC.

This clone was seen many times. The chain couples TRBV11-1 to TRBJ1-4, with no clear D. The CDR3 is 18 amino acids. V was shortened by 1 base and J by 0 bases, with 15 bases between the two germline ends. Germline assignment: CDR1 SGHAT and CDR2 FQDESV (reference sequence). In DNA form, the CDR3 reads TGTGCCAGCAGCTTAGGGCCGGGCCAGACTGCAACTAATGAAAAACTGTTTTTT. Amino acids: CASSLGPGQTATNEKLFF.

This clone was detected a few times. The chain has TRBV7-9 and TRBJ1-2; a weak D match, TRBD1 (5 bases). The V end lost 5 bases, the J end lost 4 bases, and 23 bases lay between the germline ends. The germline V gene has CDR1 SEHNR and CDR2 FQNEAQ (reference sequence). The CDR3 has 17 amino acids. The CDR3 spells CASSVGGTRQIAYGYTF. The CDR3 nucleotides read TGTGCCAGCAGCGTCGGAGGGACCAGACAAATAGCCTATGGCTACACCTTC.

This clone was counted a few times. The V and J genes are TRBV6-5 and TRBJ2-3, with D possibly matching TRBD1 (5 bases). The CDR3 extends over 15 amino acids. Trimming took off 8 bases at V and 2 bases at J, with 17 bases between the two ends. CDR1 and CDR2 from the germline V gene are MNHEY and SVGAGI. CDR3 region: CASATTTENTDTQYF. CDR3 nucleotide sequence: TGTGCCAGCGCCACGACGACAGAAAACACAGATACGCAGTATTTT.

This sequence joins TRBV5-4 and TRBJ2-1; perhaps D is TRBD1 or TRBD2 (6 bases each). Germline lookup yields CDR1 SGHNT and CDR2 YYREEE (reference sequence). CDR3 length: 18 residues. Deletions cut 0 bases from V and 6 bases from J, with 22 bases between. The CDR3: CASSLGPRSRGAGNEQFF. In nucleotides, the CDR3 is TGTGCCAGCAGCTTGGGTCCAAGATCGAGGGGGGCAGGCAATGAGCAGTTCTTC. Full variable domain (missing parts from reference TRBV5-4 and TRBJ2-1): ETGVTQSPTHLIKTRGQQVTLRCSSQSGHNTVSWYQQALGQGPQFIFQYYREEENGRGNFPPRFSGLQFPNYSSELNVNALELDDSALYLCASSLGPRSRGAGNEQFFGPGTRLTVL.

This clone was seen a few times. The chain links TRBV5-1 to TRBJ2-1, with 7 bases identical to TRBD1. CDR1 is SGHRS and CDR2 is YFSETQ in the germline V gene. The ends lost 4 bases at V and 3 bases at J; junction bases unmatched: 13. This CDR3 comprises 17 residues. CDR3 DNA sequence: TGCGCCAGCAGCCTACAGGGGTCCGTTCGATACTACAATGAGCAGTTCTTC. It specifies CASSLQGSVRYYNEQFF. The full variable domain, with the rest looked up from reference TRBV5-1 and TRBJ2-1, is KAGVTQTPRYLIKTRGQQVTLSCSPISGHRSVSWYQQTPGQGLQFLFEYFSETQRNKGNFPGRFSGRQFSNSRSEMNVSTLELGDSALYLCASSLQGSVRYYNEQFFGPGTRLTVL.

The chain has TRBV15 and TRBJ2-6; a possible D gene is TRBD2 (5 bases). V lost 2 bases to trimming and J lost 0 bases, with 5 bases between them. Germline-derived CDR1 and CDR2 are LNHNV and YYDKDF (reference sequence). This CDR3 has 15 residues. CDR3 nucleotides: TGTGCCACCAGCAGACGGGGCTCTGGGGCCAACGTCCTGACTTTC. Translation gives CATSRRGSGANVLTF.

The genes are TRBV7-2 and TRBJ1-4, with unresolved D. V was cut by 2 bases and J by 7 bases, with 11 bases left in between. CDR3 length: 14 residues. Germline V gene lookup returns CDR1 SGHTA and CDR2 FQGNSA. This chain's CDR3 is CASSLNWEGEKLFF. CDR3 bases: TGTGCCAGCAGCTTAAATTGGGAGGGTGAAAAACTGTTTTTT.

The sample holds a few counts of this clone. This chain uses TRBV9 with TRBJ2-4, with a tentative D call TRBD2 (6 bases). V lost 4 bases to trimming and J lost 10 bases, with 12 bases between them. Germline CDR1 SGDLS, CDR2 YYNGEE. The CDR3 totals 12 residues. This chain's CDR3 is CASSPGLSIQYF. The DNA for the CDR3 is TGTGCCAGCAGCCCGGGACTTTCGATTCAGTACTTC. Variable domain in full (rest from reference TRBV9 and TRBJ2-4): DSGVTQTPKHLITATGQRVTLRCSPRSGDLSVYWYQQSLDQGLQFLIQYYNGEERAKGNILERFSAQQFPDLHSELNLSSLELGDSALYFCASSPGLSIQYFGAGTRLSVL.

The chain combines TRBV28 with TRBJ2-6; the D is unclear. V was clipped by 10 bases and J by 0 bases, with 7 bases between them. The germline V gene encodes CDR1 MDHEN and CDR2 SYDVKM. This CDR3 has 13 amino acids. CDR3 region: CATFSSGANVLTF. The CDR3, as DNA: TGTGCCACCTTCTCCTCTGGGGCCAACGTCCTGACTTTC. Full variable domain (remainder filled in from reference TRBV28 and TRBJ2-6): DVKVTQSSRYLVKRTGEKVFLECVQDMDHENMFWYRQDPGLGLRLIYFSYDVKMKEKGDIPEGYSVSREKKERFSLILESASTNQTSMYLCATFSSGANVLTFGAGSRLTVL.

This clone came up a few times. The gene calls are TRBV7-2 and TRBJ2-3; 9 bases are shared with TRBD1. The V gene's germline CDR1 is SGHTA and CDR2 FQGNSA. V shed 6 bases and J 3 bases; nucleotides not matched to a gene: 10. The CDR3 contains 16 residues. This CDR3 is CASSLTRGQGTDTQYF. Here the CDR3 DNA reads TGTGCCAGCAGTTTAACCCGGGGACAGGGAACAGATACGCAGTATTTT.

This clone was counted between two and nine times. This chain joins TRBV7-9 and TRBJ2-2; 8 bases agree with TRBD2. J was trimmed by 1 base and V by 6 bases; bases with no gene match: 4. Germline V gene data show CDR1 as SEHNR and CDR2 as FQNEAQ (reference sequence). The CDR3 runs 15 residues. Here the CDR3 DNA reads TGTGCCAGCAGACCAAGCGGGGGGAACACCGGGGAGCTGTTTTTT. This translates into CASRPSGGNTGELFF.

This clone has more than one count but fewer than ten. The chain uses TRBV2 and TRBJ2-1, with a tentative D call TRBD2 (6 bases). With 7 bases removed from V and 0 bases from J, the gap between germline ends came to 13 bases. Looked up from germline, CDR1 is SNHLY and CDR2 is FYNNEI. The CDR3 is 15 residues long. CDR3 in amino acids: CASKTRGSSYNEQFF. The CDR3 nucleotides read TGTGCCAGCAAAACCCGGGGGAGCTCCTACAATGAGCAGTTCTTC.